This T cell receptor (beta chain) was identified in a study of OX40 agonist ivuxolimab in advanced cancers. Across the study: The patients' treatment was ivuxolimab, an agonistic anti-OX40 (CD134) antibody.

General study results and limits: Averaging showed that CD8+ T cells had more expanded clones than CD4+ did. Antigen specificity of clonally expanded peripheral T cells was not established.

The data were produced by immunoSEQ multiplex PCR, yet TCRdb's version contains in-frame clones alone and is incomplete. The sample records 70,000 or so clones, more than 90% being singletons. Concerning this clone itself: The antigen is undetermined.

The specimen comprised CD4+ or CD8+ T cells sorted from blood, sampled in a trial of the OX40 agonist ivuxolimab. The sequence was obtained from an adult with an advanced solid tumor such as melanoma, head and neck, liver or kidney cancer.

Here the CDR3 DNA reads TGTGCCAGCAGTTGGGGCGGGGAGCTGTTTTTT. Protein: CASSWGGELFF. The chain joins TRBV6-5 to TRBJ2-2; D is uncertain. Trimming cost V 4 bases and J 7 bases, with 4 bases left between them. The CDR3 extends over 11 amino acids. The germline V gene encodes CDR1 MNHEY and CDR2 SVGAGI.